This TCR beta chain is from a study of OX40 agonist ivuxolimab in advanced cancers. Regarding the study as a whole: CD8+ T cells (on average) carried more expanded clones than CD4+ T cells. Expansion of clones was among the lowest in partial responders at 0.1-3.0 mg/kg.

Of note for this clone: What it binds is not known.

This CDR3 comprises 16 residues. Germline loops: CDR1 SGHDT, CDR2 YYEEEE. Trimming at V came to 2 bases and at J to 5 bases, leaving 12 bases not matched to a gene. Sequencing used immunoSEQ multiplex PCR; TCRdb keeps in-frame clones, though not all of them. The sample shows some 50,000 clones, 80% to 90% of them seen only once. Autoimmune disease history or systemic immunosuppression excluded patients. Sequencing used CD4+ or CD8+ T cells sorted from blood, obtained in a trial of the OX40 agonist ivuxolimab. The genes are TRBV5-6 and TRBJ2-5; the match to TRBD2 covers 7 bases. This TCR was sampled from an adult with an advanced solid tumor such as melanoma, head and neck, liver or kidney cancer. CDR3 bases: TGTGCCAGCAGCTTAAAACTAGGGACTAAGCGCGAGACCCAGTACTTC. Its protein product is CASSLKLGTKRETQYF.